This entry describes one T cell receptor beta chain. Its antigen is not yet known. Per-nucleotide qualities are absent, and no much larger clonotype sits a single base away. The CDR1 and CDR2 encoded by the germline V gene (reference sequence) are LNHNV and YYDKDF. V trim: 0 bases; J trim: 7 bases; unmatched bases: 3. The CDR3 covers 15 residues, taking in both the cysteine and the phenylalanine. The only DNA kept is the CDR3, 45 bases in frame from the first base. TCRbeta CDR3 regions were amplified from genomic DNA by means of the immunoSEQ Assay, a bias-controlled multiplex PCR. The original methods were these. The number of nucleated cells in each sample was estimated by amplification of reference gene primers within the assay. To quantify the absolute abundance of each unique TCRbeta CDR3 rearrangement, sequence reads were collapsed and filtered. For each sample, productive Simpson clonality was calculated as the square root of Simpson's diversity index over productive rearrangements. TCRdb provides this immuneACCESS table in a form limited to in-frame rearrangements. Some clones are lacking; in checked studies, under half of them reflect an unresolved V gene, and why the rest are absent is not known. D and trimming were read from the DNA, whereas the V and J calls and clone size are those reported in that table. The sample records 150,000 to 200,000 clones, 84% of which are singletons. 3.2% of the sample lies in the top ten.

Participants in the prospective study were aged roughly 18 to 90 years, lived in about two dozen United States geographic areas, and enrolled through a virtual design. Cohort assignment in the prospective study relied on participant-reported clinical history from a screening survey and a study questionnaire. A participant counted as exposed if, within 2 weeks of entering the study, that participant had been in contact with someone who had a PCR-confirmed or clinician-diagnosed COVID-19 case. In the prospective study, mobile phlebotomists collected whole blood, serum and a nasopharyngeal or oropharyngeal swab from each participant. Prospective study participants could optionally give additional blood draws and questionnaires over a roughly two-month period. Blood samples from the prospective study were shipped frozen or at room temperature prior to DNA extraction. This specimen belongs to a study of blood T cell repertoires in COVID-19 (dated by TCRdb to 2018 to 2021). With respect to the entire study: Samples from collaborators originated in the United States, Italy and Spain and spanned both the acute and convalescent phases of COVID-19. The prospective study material was composed of cDNA or gDNA derived from T cells, B-cell-depleted T cells, or PBMCs. Subjects who had been exposed to COVID-19, were actively infected with it, or had recovered from it provided the deeply sampled blood TCRbeta repertoires that made up the dataset. The repertoires were released in a freely available public database meant as a resource for research on the immune response to SARS-CoV-2. The samples were drawn from two sources: the first 160 participants of the ongoing ImmuneRACE study, and 1,254 subjects contributed by 6 global collaborators. Where available, HLA class I and class II types were taken from metadata supplied by the sample provider and were not determined by assay-based typing. A de-identified subject ID, COVID-19 status, age in years and sex were almost always included in the sample metadata.

The research as a whole found: The quantity of clinical and demographic metadata differed by source and by participant and was supplied without curation.

This sequence originates from a woman in her 30s who had been exposed to COVID-19. The sequenced sample was PBMCs or T cells enriched from blood (not recorded which). The rearranged chain carries TRBV15 and TRBJ2-1; 10 junctional bases match TRBD2. Here is the DNA: TGTGCCACCAGCAGAGAACCTAGCGGGGGTAATGAGCAGTTCTTC. It translates to CATSREPSGGNEQFF. The reference TRBV15 and TRBJ2-1 proteins fill in what lies around the CDR3, so the full variable domain reads DAMVIQNPRYQVTQFGKPVTLSCSQTLNHNVMYWYQQKSSQAPKLLFHYYDKDFNNEADTPDNFQSRRPNTSFCFLDIRSPGLGDTAMYLCATSREPSGGNEQFFGPGTRLTVL.